These T cell receptor beta chains were read from a single sample in a study of OX40 agonist ivuxolimab in advanced cancers. Produced via immunoSEQ multiplex PCR; TCRdb's table is partial and in-frame only. The table shows tens of thousands of clones, with around 83% occurring only once. Sample: CD4+ or CD8+ T cells sorted from blood, taken in a trial of the OX40 agonist ivuxolimab. All receptors come from an adult with an advanced solid tumor such as melanoma, head and neck, liver or kidney cancer. The conserved cysteine and the conserved F or W are not part of the CDR3 here.

cdr3_length j_call v_call cdr3_aa
9 TRBJ2-1 TRBV29-1 SAMAGSEQF
12 TRBJ2-7 TRBV18 ASSPRDGTYEQY
12 TRBJ2-2 TRBV5-1 ASSLSQGSRELF
14 TRBJ1-2 TRBV19 ASSRAGVARPYGYT
13 TRBJ2-3 TRBV4-3 ASSQGGGSTDTQY
12 TRBJ2-5 TRBV5-1 ASNRGQIQETQY
14 TRBJ1-5 TRBV19 ASGEAPWVRNQPQH
12 TRBJ2-1 TRBV2 ASTRDRDYNEQF
12 TRBJ1-5 TRBV14 ASSQASRNLAQH
11 TRBJ1-2 TRBV7-9 AGDVGQGSGYT
11 TRBJ2-1 TRBV2 ASKLGPYNEQF
10 TRBJ1-2 TRBV9 ASSPVAGGYT
14 TRBJ1-5 TRBV4-3 ASSQDWGRNNQPQH
11 TRBJ1-2 TRBV5-1 ASSPGTNYGYT
12 TRBJ1-5 TRBV27 ASSVRPGNQPQH
16 TRBJ2-3 TRBV5-1 ASSLSPLGLAGTDTQY
10 TRBJ1-3 TRBV28 ASRSSGNTIY
14 TRBJ1-2 TRBV7-2 ASSLMSAGGGDGYT
13 TRBJ2-1 TRBV4-3 ASSQGWTSDNEQF
13 TRBJ2-1 TRBV6-5 ASSYSRTGLNEQF
12 TRBJ2-7 TRBV7-2 ASSLRDVAYEQY
12 TRBJ2-7 TRBV7-2 ASSLQGGSDEQY
13 TRBJ2-3 TRBV27 ASLRLAGEVGPQY
15 TRBJ1-5 TRBV7-2 ASSFGRSSAGNQPQH
14 TRBJ1-2 TRBV4-3 ASSRGSRDRGYGYT
13 TRBJ1-5 TRBV5-6 ASSLGQQPTQPQH
12 TRBJ1-4 TRBV7-6 ASSPSGQNEKLF
13 TRBJ2-2 TRBV6-5 ASSYFRGATGELF
12 TRBJ2-7 TRBV30 AWSSGQGEAEQY
11 TRBJ2-5 TRBV29-1 SVASQDGETQY
12 TRBJ2-5 TRBV7-2 ASSFQEGGGTQY
13 TRBJ1-2 TRBV4-2 ALRSMAGEASGYT
11 TRBJ2-2 TRBV6-1 ASSAREARELF
12 TRBJ2-2 TRBV7-8 ASSRQGHTGELF
11 TRBJ1-6 TRBV7-9 ASSLVGLRPLH
15 TRBJ2-2 TRBV29-1 SVAPTGSSLNTGELF
11 TRBJ1-1 TRBV7-8 ASSLSRNTEAF
13 TRBJ1-1 TRBV30 AWSGMGRVNTEAF
10 TRBJ2-4 TRBV7-2 ASSLGVNIQY
11 TRBJ1-1 TRBV6-1 ASSLRGDTEAF
13 TRBJ1-4 TRBV28 ASSLPGSGNEKLF
10 TRBJ1-2 TRBV11-2 ASSSAGYGYT
13 TRBJ2-6 TRBV30 AWSPKGSGANVLT
11 TRBJ2-5 TRBV29-1 SVRARTDGTQY
12 TRBJ1-2 TRBV5-1 ASSQSAWDYGYT
7 TRBJ1-1 TRBV7-3 ASSPVAF